Listed here are 20 T cell receptor beta chains from one sample, sequenced in a study of blood T cell repertoires in COVID-19. Profiling relied on immunoSEQ multiplex PCR, and the TCRdb table lists in-frame clones only, not all of them. The repertoire holds about 300,000 clones, with approximately 88% as singletons. The sample was peripheral blood. The receptors here all came from a woman aged 30 to 39 who had recovered from COVID-19.

V is TRBV12-3 or TRBV12-4 and J is TRBJ1-2; D gene ambiguous. Trimming left V 3 bases short and J 7 bases short, with 3 bases between. CDR3 size: 10 residues. In DNA form, the CDR3 reads TGTGCCAGCAGTTTTAGTGGCTACACCTTC. It yields the protein CASSFSGYTF.

V is TRBV6-5 and J is TRBJ1-4, with D maybe TRBD1 (5 bases). Germline lookup yields CDR1 MNHEY and CDR2 SVGAGI. There are 14 residues in the CDR3. V lost 4 bases and J lost 5, with 11 bases in between. In DNA form, the CDR3 reads TGTGCCAGCAGTTTGACAGCTAAGAATGAAAAACTGTTTTTT. It codes for CASSLTAKNEKLFF.

The chain carries TRBV19 and TRBJ1-6, with 9 positions matching TRBD1. The J segment lost 5 bases and the V segment lost 3 bases, leaving 5 bases of the junction unmatched. CDR1 and CDR2 from the germline V gene are LNHDA and SQIVND (reference sequence). The CDR3 is 16 residues long. CDR3 nucleotide sequence: TGTGCCAGTAGTATCACAGGGGGCCCTGATAATTCACCCCTCCACTTT. This translates into CASSITGGPDNSPLHF.

This clone was counted only a few times. This chain uses TRBV5-6 with TRBJ1-5; D not certain. This CDR3 has 15 residues. Germline V gene sequence: CDR1 SGHDT, CDR2 YYEEEE. V was trimmed by 0 bases and J by 0 bases, leaving 7 bases between them. The CDR3 here is CASSLESYSNQPQHF. Written as DNA, the CDR3 is TGTGCCAGCAGCTTGGAGAGTTATAGCAATCAGCCCCAGCATTTT.

V is TRBV5-4 and J is TRBJ1-3; TRBD1 might be the D (5 bases). V was cut by 0 bases and J by 4 bases, with 11 bases left in between. CDR1 is SGHNT and CDR2 is YYREEE in the germline V gene (reference sequence). The CDR3 is made up of 15 amino acids. In DNA, the CDR3 is TGTGCCAGCAGCTTGGCCGGGGGAGGAGGAAACACCATATATTTT. The encoded protein is CASSLAGGGGNTIYF.

This chain connects TRBV14 to TRBJ2-3; maybe TRBD1 (5 bases). Trimming shortened V by 0 bases and J by 1 base, and 11 bases separated the two germline ends. Per the germline V gene, CDR1 is SGHDN and CDR2 is FVKESK. CDR3 length equals 16 residues. CDR3 protein: CASSQDRGGGTDTQYF. The CDR3 DNA reads TGTGCCAGCAGCCAAGATAGGGGTGGAGGCACAGATACGCAGTATTTT.

The chain couples TRBV3-1 (or the pseudogene TRBV3-2) to TRBJ2-5, with 9 bases that match TRBD2. Germline assignment: CDR1 LGHDT and CDR2 YNNKEL (reference sequence). V shed 3 bases, J shed 2 bases, and the junction held 1 base outside the gene matches. This CDR3 contains 14 residues. CDR3 sequence reads: CASSHLAGQETQYF. Here the CDR3 DNA reads TGTGCCAGCAGCCATCTAGCGGGGCAAGAGACCCAGTACTTC.

The rearrangement uses TRBV7-9 and TRBJ1-4; TRBD1 matches 12 bases. Trimming removed 4 bases from V and 5 bases from J; junction bases left unmatched: 5. The V gene's germline CDR1 is SEHNR and CDR2 FQNEAQ (reference sequence). The CDR3 contains 16 residues. CDR3 residues: CASSSGTGGANEKLFF. CDR3 DNA sequence: TGTGCCAGCAGCTCGGGGACAGGGGGCGCAAATGAAAAACTGTTTTTT.

The rearrangement links TRBV6-2 or TRBV6-3 to TRBJ2-3; D may be TRBD2 (6 bases). With 2 bases removed from V and 5 bases from J, the gap between germline ends came to 11 bases. CDR1 and CDR2 (germline): MNHEY, SVGEGT. This CDR3 is built from 14 residues. The CDR3 loop is CASSYRGKVDTQYF. The CDR3 DNA reads TGTGCCAGCAGTTACCGGGGGAAAGTAGATACGCAGTATTTT.

The chain couples TRBV6-5 to TRBJ2-1; D perhaps matches TRBD1 (6 bases). This CDR3 has 12 residues. Trimming took off 5 bases at V and 9 bases at J, with 11 bases between the two ends. CDR1 and CDR2 from the germline V gene are MNHEY and SVGAGI. The CDR3 sequence: CASSKQGGEQFF. CDR3 nucleotides: TGTGCCAGCAGTAAACAGGGCGGTGAGCAGTTCTTC.

The rearrangement joins TRBV5-6 to TRBJ1-1; D not resolved. Germline V gives CDR1 SGHDT, CDR2 YYEEEE. The CDR3 has 15 residues. V was pared by 3 bases and J by 0 bases, with 12 bases between. The CDR3 DNA reads TGTGCCAGCAGCTCGTCCGGGTACATGAACACTGAAGCTTTCTTT. The encoded protein is CASSSSGYMNTEAFF.

The chain joins TRBV7-8 to TRBJ2-1; maybe TRBD2 (5 bases). The CDR3 runs 14 residues. Germline loops: CDR1 SGHVS, CDR2 FQNEAQ. Trimming removed 5 bases at V and 7 bases at J, with 15 bases between. The CDR3 here is CASSKSYEGNEQFF. Here the CDR3 DNA reads TGTGCCAGCAGCAAAAGCTACGAGGGAAATGAGCAGTTCTTC.

The J gene is TRBJ2-1, the V gene TRBV3-1 (or the pseudogene TRBV3-2); D is perhaps TRBD1 (6 bases). The CDR3 loop spans 12 amino acids. The V and J ends lost 3 bases and 8 bases respectively, with 8 bases between them. Germline-derived CDR1 and CDR2 are LGHDT and YNNKEL (reference sequence). This CDR3 is CASSQNRDEQFF. The CDR3 DNA reads as TGTGCCAGCAGCCAGAACAGGGATGAGCAGTTCTTC.

The chain carries TRBV27 and TRBJ1-5, with 7 bases identical to TRBD1. Per germline, CDR1 MNHEY and CDR2 SMNVEV (reference sequence). The CDR3 length is 15 residues. Trimming took 4 bases from V and 3 from J; bases not matched to a gene: 6. The CDR3 DNA reads TGTGCCAGCAGTTCCCGACAGGGCTTCAATCAGCCCCAGCATTTT. It encodes CASSSRQGFNQPQHF.

The chain joins TRBV18 to TRBJ2-5, with D maybe TRBD1 (5 bases). Trimming removed 2 bases from V and 10 bases from J, with 8 bases in between. The CDR3 covers 11 residues. The V gene's germline CDR1 is KGHSH and CDR2 LQKENI. The CDR3 bases are TGTGCCAGCTCACCAGGGGCGCTCCAGTACTTC. Amino acid sequence: CASSPGALQYF.

The gene calls are TRBV28 and TRBJ1-5; 8 bases match TRBD1. The V and J ends lost 5 bases and 6 bases, in that order; junction bases with no gene match: 9. The CDR3 consists of 15 residues. Looked up from germline, CDR1 is MDHEN and CDR2 is SYDVKM. CDR3 sequence (DNA): TGTGCCAGCAGTCCGGGACAGGCAACGATTCAGCCCCAGCATTTT. Its protein is CASSPGQATIQPQHF.

This chain links TRBV5-1 with TRBJ2-2; 11 bases are shared with TRBD1. The CDR3 consists of 14 residues. V lost 5 bases, J lost 5 bases, and 2 bases stayed unmatched. Germline V gives CDR1 SGHRS, CDR2 YFSETQ. The DNA of the CDR3 is TGCGCCAGCAGGGACAGGGGGCAAACCGGGGAGCTGTTTTTT. Amino acid sequence: CASRDRGQTGELFF.

This clone was recorded a few times. V gene TRBV4-1 combines with J gene TRBJ2-7; 9 bases align to TRBD1. This CDR3 is 15 amino acids long. J lost 11 bases, V lost 0 bases, and 11 bases had no gene match. Germline CDR1 reads MGHRA; CDR2 reads YSYEKL. Here the CDR3 reads CASSQDLGTGFGEYF. In nucleotides, the CDR3 is TGCGCCAGCAGCCAAGATCTCGGGACAGGGTTTGGGGAGTACTTC.

This chain uses TRBV12-3 or TRBV12-4 with TRBJ1-5, with TRBD1 as a possible D gene (5 bases). Trimming took off 7 bases at V and 8 bases at J, with 15 bases between the two ends. This CDR3 is built from 13 residues. The CDR3 sequence: CASTPQGHEPQHF. For the CDR3, the DNA is TGTGCCAGCACCCCCCAGGGCCATGAGCCCCAGCATTTT.

The chain employs TRBV7-9 and TRBJ2-7; D remains ambiguous. Germline CDR1 is SEHNR and CDR2 is FQNEAQ (reference sequence). The CDR3 has 12 residues. Trimming shortened V by 2 bases and J by 6 bases, and 8 bases separated the two germline ends. DNA for the CDR3: TGTGCCAGCAGCTTACAGGCCCCCGAGCAGTACTTC. Amino acid sequence: CASSLQAPEQYF.